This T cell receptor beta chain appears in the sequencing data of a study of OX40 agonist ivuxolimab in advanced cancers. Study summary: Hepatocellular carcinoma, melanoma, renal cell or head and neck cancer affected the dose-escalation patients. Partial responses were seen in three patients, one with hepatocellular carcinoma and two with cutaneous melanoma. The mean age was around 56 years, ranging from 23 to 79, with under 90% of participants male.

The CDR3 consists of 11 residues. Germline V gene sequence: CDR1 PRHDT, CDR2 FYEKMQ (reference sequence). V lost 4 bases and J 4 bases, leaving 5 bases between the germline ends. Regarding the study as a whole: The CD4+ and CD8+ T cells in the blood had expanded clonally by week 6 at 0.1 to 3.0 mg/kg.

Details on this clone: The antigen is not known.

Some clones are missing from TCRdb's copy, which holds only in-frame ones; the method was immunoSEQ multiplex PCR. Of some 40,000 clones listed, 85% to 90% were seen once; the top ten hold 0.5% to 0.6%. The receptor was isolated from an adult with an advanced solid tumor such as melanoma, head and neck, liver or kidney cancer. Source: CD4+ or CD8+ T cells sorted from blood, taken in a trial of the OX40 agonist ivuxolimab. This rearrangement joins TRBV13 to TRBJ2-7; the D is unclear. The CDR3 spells CASSSRYEQYF. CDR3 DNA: TGTGCCAGCAGCTCCAGGTACGAGCAGTACTTC.